This note documents a single T cell receptor (beta chain) sequence. Both 60 Vbeta primers and 13 Jbeta primers went into the PCR. Repertoires were generated with immunoSEQ multiplex PCR, while TCRdb's copy carries only in-frame clones and drops some. The table includes about 190,000 clones, less than 85% detected once. The sample belongs to a study of cytomegalovirus exposure and HLA in healthy donors. The V gene lost 5 bases and the J gene lost 9 bases, with 11 bases spanning the gap. This CDR3 is built from 12 residues. CDR1 MNHEY and CDR2 SVGAGI come from the germline V gene. Sequences were obtained from PBMCs. The source is a man aged 25 to 45 in good health and CMV-seropositive. The rearrangement joins TRBV6-5 to TRBJ2-4; weak D call: TRBD1 (5 bases). Written as DNA, the CDR3 is TGTGCCAGCAGTGAATATAGGGGCATTCAGTACTTC. Its protein product is CASSEYRGIQYF.